The 3 T cell receptor beta chains in this list originate from one sample, sequenced in a study of T cell changes during pregnancy in multiple sclerosis. Clones were sequenced by immunoSEQ multiplex PCR, and TCRdb holds only the in-frame ones, with some missing. This table holds some 77,000 clones, about 88% found once. Here the sequenced sample was peripheral blood, taken before pregnancy. These receptors all stem from a female donor with multiple sclerosis, enrolled in a pregnancy study.

The chain carries TRBV7-9 and TRBJ1-1, with D possibly being TRBD1 (6 bases). From germline, CDR1 is SEHNR and CDR2 FQNEAQ (reference sequence). V lost 3 bases and J lost 1, with 15 bases in between. The CDR3 covers 16 residues. The CDR3, as DNA: TGTGCCAGCAGCTTTAGACAGGTGGGCCCGAACACTGAAGCTTTCTTT. It specifies CASSFRQVGPNTEAFF.

The CDR3 sequence: CASSQGPGDSNQPQHF. CDR3 DNA: TGTGCCAGCAGCCAGGGCCCAGGGGATAGCAATCAGCCCCAGCATTTT. The chain combines TRBV5-6 with TRBJ1-5; a weak D match, TRBD1 (6 bases). Germline V gene lookup returns CDR1 SGHDT and CDR2 YYEEEE. This CDR3 is built from 16 residues. The V end was cut by 4 bases, the J end by 0 bases, with 14 bases between.

This clone has just one count. The chain recombines TRBV27 with TRBJ2-3, with no clear D. Trimming took 5 bases from V and 4 from J, leaving 13 bases between them. The CDR3 is made up of 14 amino acids. Germline CDR1 is MNHEY and CDR2 is SMNVEV (reference sequence). The CDR3 is CASSPTPRADTQYF. DNA of the CDR3: TGTGCCAGCAGTCCGACTCCCCGCGCAGATACGCAGTATTTT.